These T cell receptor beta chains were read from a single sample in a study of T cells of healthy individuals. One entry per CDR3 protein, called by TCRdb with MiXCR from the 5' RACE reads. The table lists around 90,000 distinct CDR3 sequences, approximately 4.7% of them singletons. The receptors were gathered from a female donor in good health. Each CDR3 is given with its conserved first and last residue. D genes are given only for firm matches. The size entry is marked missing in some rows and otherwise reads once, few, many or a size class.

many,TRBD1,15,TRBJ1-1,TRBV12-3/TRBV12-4,CASSFSQGAHTEAFF,TGTGCCAGCAGTTTTTCGCAGGGGGCCCACACTGAAGCTTTCTTT
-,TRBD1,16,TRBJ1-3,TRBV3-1,CASSRTGLSVGNTIYF,TGTGCCAGCAGCCGGACAGGGTTGAGCGTTGGAAACACCATATATTTT
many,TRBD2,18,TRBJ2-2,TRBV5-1,CASSLAILAGAGTGELFF,TGCGCCAGCAGCTTGGCCATCCTAGCGGGAGCGGGCACCGGGGAGCTGTTTTTT
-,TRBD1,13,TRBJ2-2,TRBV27,CASTPGGTGELFF,TGTGCCAGCACTCCAGGGGGCACCGGGGAGCTGTTTTTT
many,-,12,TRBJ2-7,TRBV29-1,CSVARLGERSYF,TGCAGCGTAGCGCGGTTAGGGGAGAGGTCGTACTTC
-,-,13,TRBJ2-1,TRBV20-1,CSAPGRPSDEQFF,TGCAGTGCCCCCGGTCGGCCTAGCGATGAGCAGTTCTTC
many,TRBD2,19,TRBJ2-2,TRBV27,CASSLLLAGGPSNTGELFF,TGTGCCAGCAGTTTACTGCTAGCGGGAGGGCCTTCGAACACCGGGGAGCTGTTTTTT
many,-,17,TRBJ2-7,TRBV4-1,CASSQGSTRAGSYEQYF,TGCGCCAGCAGCCAAGGCTCCACACGGGCGGGCTCCTACGAGCAGTACTTC
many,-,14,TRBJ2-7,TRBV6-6,CASSYRYLNYEQYF,TGTGCCAGCAGTTACAGGTACCTAAACTACGAGCAGTACTTC
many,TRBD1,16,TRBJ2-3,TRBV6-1,CASRSLTGVWADTQYF,TGTGCCAGCAGAAGCCTCACAGGGGTATGGGCAGATACGCAGTATTTT
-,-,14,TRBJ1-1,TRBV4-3,CASSQDLENTEAFF,TGCGCCAGCAGCCAAGATTTGGAGAACACTGAAGCTTTCTTT
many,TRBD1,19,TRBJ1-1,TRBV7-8,CASSLARGQGGSMNTEAFF,TGTGCCAGCAGCTTAGCGCGCGGACAGGGGGGGTCTATGAACACTGAAGCTTTCTTT
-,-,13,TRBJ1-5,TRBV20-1,CSATTGTDQPQHF,TGCAGTGCAACCACAGGGACTGATCAGCCCCAGCATTTT
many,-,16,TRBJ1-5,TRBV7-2,CASSRGGQGINQPQHF,TGTGCCAGCAGCCGCGGCGGGCAGGGGATTAATCAGCCCCAGCATTTT
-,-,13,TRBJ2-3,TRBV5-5,CATARVRTDTQYF,TGTGCCACAGCACGGGTACGGACAGATACGCAGTATTTT
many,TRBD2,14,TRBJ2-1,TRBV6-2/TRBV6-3,CASSYDSGKREQFF,TGTGCCAGCAGTTACGATAGCGGGAAGCGTGAGCAGTTCTTC
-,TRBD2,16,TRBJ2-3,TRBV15,CATSWGLAGNTDTQYF,TGTGCCACCAGTTGGGGACTAGCGGGAAACACAGATACGCAGTATTTT
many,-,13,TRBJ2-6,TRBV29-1,CSVGEGGANVLTF,TGCAGCGTTGGGGAAGGAGGCGCCAACGTCCTGACTTTC
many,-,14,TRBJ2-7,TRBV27,CASSLDAASYEQYF,TGTGCCAGCAGTTTAGATGCGGCCTCCTACGAGCAGTACTTC
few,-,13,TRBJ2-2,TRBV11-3,CASSFDSIGELFF,TGTGCCAGCAGCTTTGACAGTATCGGGGAGCTGTTTTTT
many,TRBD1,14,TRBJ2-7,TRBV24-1,CATSGLRDRVGQYF,TGTGCCACCAGTGGTCTGCGGGACAGGGTAGGGCAGTACTTC
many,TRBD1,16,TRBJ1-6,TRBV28,CASRRNRGRGNSPLHF,TGTGCCAGCAGGCGGAACAGGGGGCGCGGTAATTCACCCCTCCACTTT